The 3 T cell receptor beta chains below all came from one sample that was sequenced in a study of cytomegalovirus exposure and HLA in healthy donors. The PCR ran on 60 Vbeta and 13 Jbeta primers. Method: immunoSEQ multiplex PCR; TCRdb's copy keeps in-frame clones and lacks some. The data contain 150,000 or so clones, less than 65% of them singletons. Input material: PBMCs. The source of these receptors is a woman in her twenties or thirties in good health and CMV-seropositive.

This chain connects TRBV14 to TRBJ1-2; TRBD1 is a possible D gene (5 bases). CDR3 length: 15 residues. Germline values: CDR1 SGHDN, CDR2 FVKESK. V lost 4 bases to trimming and J lost 5 bases, with 17 bases between them. This CDR3 reads CASSPPGGAPYGYTF. The CDR3 bases are TGTGCCAGCAGCCCCCCCGGAGGGGCGCCTTATGGCTACACCTTC.

Details on this clone: The junction and the germline gene differ at one end; a read error may be behind it. The genes are TRBV7-7 and TRBJ2-6; TRBD2 might be the D (6 bases). Germline V lookup: CDR1 SSHAT, CDR2 FNYEAQ (reference sequence). The CDR3 loop spans 17 amino acids. The CDR3: CASSLGGARSGANVLTF. The CDR3 bases are TGTGCTAGCAGCTTAGGCGGGGCGCGGTCTGGGGCCAACGTCCTGACTTTC.

V usage is TRBV27 and J usage is TRBJ2-5, with 12 nucleotides matching TRBD2. J lost 2 bases, V lost 1 base, and 8 bases had no gene match. This CDR3 region has 18 residues. In germline, CDR1 is MNHEY, CDR2 SMNVEV (reference sequence). CDR3 sequence (DNA): TGTGCCAGCAGTTTATGGGCTAGCGGGGGGGCGGGGCAAGAGACCCAGTACTTC. This encodes CASSLWASGGAGQETQYF.